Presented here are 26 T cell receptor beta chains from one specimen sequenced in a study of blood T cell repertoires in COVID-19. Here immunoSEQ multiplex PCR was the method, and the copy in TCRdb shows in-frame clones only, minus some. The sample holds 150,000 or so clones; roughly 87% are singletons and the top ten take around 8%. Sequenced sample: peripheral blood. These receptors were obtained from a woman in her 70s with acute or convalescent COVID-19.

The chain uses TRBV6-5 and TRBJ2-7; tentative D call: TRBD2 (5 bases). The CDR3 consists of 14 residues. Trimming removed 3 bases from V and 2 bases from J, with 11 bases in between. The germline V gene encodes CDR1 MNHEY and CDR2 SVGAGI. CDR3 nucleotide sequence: TGTGCCAGCAGTTATCGAGGGTCCCCCTACGAGCAGTACTTC. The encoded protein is CASSYRGSPYEQYF.

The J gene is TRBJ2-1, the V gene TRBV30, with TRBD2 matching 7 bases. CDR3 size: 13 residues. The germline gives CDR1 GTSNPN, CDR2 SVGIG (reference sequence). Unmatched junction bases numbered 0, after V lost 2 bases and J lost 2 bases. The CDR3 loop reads CAWSSGTYNEQFF. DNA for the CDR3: TGTGCCTGGAGTAGCGGGACCTACAATGAGCAGTTCTTC.

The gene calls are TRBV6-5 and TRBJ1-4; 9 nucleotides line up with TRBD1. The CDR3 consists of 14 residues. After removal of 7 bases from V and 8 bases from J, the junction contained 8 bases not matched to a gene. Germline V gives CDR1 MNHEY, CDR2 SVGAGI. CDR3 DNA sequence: TGTGCCAGCACCCCCGGGGACAGGGAAGAAAAACTGTTTTTT. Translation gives CASTPGDREEKLFF.

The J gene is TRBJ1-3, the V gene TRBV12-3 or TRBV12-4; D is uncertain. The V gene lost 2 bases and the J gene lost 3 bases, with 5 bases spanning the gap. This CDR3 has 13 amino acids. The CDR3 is CASSLSIGNTIYF. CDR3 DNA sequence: TGTGCCAGCAGTTTATCCATTGGAAACACCATATATTTT.

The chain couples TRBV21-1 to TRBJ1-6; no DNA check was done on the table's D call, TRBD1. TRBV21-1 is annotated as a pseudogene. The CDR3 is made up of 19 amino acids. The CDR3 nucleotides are TGTGCCAGCAGCAACTCCCGGGACAGGGGGCACAGTAGTAATTCACCCCTCCACTTT. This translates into CASSNSRDRGHSSNSPLHF.

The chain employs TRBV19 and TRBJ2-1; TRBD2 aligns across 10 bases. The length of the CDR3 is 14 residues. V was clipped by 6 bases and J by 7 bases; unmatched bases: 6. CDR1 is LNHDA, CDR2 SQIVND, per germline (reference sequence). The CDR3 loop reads CASRLAGGGNEQFF. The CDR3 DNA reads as TGTGCCAGTAGGTTAGCGGGAGGAGGGAATGAGCAGTTCTTC.

The CDR3 sequence: CASSKGALGNTIYF. Here the CDR3 DNA reads TGTGCCAGCAGCAAGGGGGCGTTAGGAAACACCATATATTTT. The chain carries TRBV7-8 and TRBJ1-3; 7 bases agree with TRBD1. The CDR3 spans 14 residues. J lost 4 bases, V lost 5 bases, and 5 bases had no gene match. Germline loops: CDR1 SGHVS, CDR2 FQNEAQ. Full variable domain (remainder filled in from reference TRBV7-8 and TRBJ1-3): GAGVSQSPRYKVAKRGQDVALRCDPISGHVSLFWYQQALGQGPEFLTYFQNEAQLDKSGLPSDRFFAERPEGSVSTLKIQRTQQEDSAVYLCASSKGALGNTIYFGEGSWLTVV.

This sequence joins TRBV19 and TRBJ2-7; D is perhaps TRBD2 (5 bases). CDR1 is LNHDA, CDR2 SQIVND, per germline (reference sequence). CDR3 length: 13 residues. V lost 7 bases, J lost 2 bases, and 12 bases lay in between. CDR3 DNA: TGTGCCAGTAAAGGACTGAGTACCTACGAGCAGTACTTC. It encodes CASKGLSTYEQYF.

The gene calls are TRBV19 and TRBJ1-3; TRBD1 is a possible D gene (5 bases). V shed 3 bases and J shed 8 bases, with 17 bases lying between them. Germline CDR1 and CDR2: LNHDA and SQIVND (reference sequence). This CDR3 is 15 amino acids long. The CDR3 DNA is TGTGCCAGTAGTATCGGCGGCAGGGTTTCGGACACCATATATTTT. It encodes CASSIGGRVSDTIYF.

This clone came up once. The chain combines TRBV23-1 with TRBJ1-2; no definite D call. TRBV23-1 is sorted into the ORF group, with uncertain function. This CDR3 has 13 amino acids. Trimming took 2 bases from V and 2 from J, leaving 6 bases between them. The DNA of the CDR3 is TGCGCCAGCAGTCAAGGCAGGAACTATGGCTACACCTTC. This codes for CASSQGRNYGYTF.

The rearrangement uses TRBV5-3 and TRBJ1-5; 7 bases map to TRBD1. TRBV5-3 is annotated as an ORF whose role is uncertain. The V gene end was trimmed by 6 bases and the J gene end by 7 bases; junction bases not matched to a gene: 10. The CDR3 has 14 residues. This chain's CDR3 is CARIETGKGQPQHF. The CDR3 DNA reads TGTGCCAGAATTGAGACAGGGAAGGGCCAGCCCCAGCATTTT.

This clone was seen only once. CDR3 sequence: CASSPDRWGKGETQYF. The CDR3 DNA follows: TGTGCCAGCAGCCCGGACCGCTGGGGCAAGGGAGAGACCCAGTACTTC. This chain uses TRBV5-6 with TRBJ2-5; tentatively, D is TRBD1 (5 bases). V lost 4 bases, J lost 4 bases, and 20 bases lay in between. The CDR3 loop spans 16 amino acids. Germline V gene sequence: CDR1 SGHDT, CDR2 YYEEEE. The whole variable domain, remainder taken from reference TRBV5-6 and TRBJ2-5, is DAGVTQSPTHLIKTRGQQVTLRCSPKSGHDTVSWYQQALGQGPQFIFQYYEEEERQRGNFPDRFSGHQFPNYSSELNVNALLLGDSALYLCASSPDRWGKGETQYFGPGTRLLVL.

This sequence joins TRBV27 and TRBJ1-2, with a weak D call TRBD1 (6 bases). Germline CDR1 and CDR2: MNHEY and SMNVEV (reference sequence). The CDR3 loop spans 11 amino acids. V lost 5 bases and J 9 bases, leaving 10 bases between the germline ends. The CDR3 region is CASSEQGRYTF. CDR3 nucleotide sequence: TGTGCCAGCAGTGAACAGGGCCGCTACACCTTC.

The CDR3 DNA is TGCGCCAGCAGCCAAGATGCACCCCGGGGGTTCTCCTACAATGAGCAGTTCTTC. Residues: CASSQDAPRGFSYNEQFF. The rearrangement uses TRBV4-3 and TRBJ2-1; a possible D gene is TRBD2 (6 bases). CDR1 LGHNA and CDR2 YSLEER come from the germline V gene. Trimming removed 0 bases from V and 0 bases from J, with 15 bases in between. CDR3 size: 18 residues.

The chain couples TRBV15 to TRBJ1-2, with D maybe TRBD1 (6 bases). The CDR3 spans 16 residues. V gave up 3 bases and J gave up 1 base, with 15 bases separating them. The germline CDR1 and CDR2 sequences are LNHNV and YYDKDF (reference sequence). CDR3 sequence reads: CATSRLQGRDNYGYTF. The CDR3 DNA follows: TGTGCCACCAGCAGGCTACAGGGAAGGGATAACTATGGCTACACCTTC.

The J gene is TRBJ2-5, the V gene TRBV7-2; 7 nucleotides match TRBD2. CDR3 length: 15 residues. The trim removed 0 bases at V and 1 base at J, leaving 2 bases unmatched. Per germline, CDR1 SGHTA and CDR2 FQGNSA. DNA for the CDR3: TGTGCCAGCAGCTTAGCGCCTAGCGGCCAAGAGACCCAGTACTTC. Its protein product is CASSLAPSGQETQYF.

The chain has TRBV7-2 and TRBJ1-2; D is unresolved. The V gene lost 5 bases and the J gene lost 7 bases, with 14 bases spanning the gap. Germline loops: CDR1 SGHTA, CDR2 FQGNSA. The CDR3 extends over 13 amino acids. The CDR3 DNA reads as TGTGCCAGCAGCCGACTACAAGCGGGTGGCTACACCTTC. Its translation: CASSRLQAGGYTF.

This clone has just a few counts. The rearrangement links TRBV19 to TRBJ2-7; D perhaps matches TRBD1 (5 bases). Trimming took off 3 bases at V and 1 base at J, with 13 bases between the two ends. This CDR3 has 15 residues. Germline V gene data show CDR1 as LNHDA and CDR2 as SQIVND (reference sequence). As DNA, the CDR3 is TGTGCCAGTAGTATGAGGTGGACACAATCCTACGAGCAGTACTTC. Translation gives CASSMRWTQSYEQYF.

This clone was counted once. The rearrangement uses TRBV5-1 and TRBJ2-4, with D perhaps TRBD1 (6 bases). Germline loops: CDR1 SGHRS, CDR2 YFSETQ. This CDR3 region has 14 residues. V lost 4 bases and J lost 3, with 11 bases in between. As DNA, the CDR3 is TGCGCCAGCAGCGGAGGACAGATCAAAAACATTCAGTACTTC. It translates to CASSGGQIKNIQYF.

The CDR3 DNA reads TGCGCCAGCAATAATGGACTAGCGGGAGTCGATGAGCAGTTCTTC. Translated, it gives CASNNGLAGVDEQFF. The V and J genes are TRBV10-2 and TRBJ2-1, with 13 positions matching TRBD2. V shed 7 bases, J shed 8 bases, and the junction held 8 bases outside the gene matches. Germline CDR1 is WSHSY and CDR2 is SAAADI. The CDR3 spans 15 residues.

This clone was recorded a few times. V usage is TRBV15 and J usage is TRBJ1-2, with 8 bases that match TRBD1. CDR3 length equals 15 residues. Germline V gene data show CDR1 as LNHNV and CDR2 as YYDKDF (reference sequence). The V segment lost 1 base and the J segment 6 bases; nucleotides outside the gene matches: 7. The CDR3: CATSRGRTGTNGYTF. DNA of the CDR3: TGTGCCACCAGCAGAGGCCGGACAGGGACCAATGGCTACACCTTC.

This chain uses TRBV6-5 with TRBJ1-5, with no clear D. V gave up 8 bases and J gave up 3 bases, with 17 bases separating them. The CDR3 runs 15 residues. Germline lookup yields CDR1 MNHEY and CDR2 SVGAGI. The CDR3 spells CASHPLATPNQPQHF. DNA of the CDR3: TGTGCCAGCCACCCCTTGGCAACACCCAATCAGCCCCAGCATTTT.

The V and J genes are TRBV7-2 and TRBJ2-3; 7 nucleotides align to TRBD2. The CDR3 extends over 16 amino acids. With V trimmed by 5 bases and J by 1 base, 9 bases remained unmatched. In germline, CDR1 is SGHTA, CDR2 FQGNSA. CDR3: CASSVGGGSGTDTQYF. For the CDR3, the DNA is TGTGCCAGCAGCGTTGGCGGGGGATCTGGCACAGATACGCAGTATTTT.

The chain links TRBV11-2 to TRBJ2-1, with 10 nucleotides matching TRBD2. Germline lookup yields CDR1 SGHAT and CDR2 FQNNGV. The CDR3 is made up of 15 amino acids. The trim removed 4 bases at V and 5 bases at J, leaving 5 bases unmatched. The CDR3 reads CASSYSGRADNEQFF. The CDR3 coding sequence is TGTGCCAGCAGCTACAGCGGGAGGGCTGACAATGAGCAGTTCTTC.

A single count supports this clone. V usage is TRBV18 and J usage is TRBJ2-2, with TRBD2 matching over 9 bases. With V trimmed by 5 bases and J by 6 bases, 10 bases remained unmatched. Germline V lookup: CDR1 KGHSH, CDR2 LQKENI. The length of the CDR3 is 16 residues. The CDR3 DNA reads TGTGCCAGCTCATCCACCCTAGCGGGAAGCGCCGGGGAGCTGTTTTTT. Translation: CASSSTLAGSAGELFF.

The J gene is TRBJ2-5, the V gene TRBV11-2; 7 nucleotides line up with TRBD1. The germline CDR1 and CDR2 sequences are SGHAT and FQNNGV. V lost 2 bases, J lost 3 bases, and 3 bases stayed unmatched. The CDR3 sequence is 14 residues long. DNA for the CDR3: TGTGCCAGCAGCTTATTGGGACAGAAAGAGACCCAGTACTTC. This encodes CASSLLGQKETQYF.